These 29 T cell receptor beta chains originate from one sample sequenced in a study of cytomegalovirus exposure and HLA in healthy donors. The PCR used 60 Vbeta and 13 Jbeta primers. Assay: immunoSEQ multiplex PCR; the TCRdb copy retains only in-frame clones and omits some. Among about 210,000 clones listed, approximately 80% were seen once. Sequencing was done on a sample of PBMCs. The origin of the receptors is a woman in her 30s in good health and CMV-seropositive.

The chain uses TRBV10-3 and TRBJ2-7, with D possibly being TRBD2 (5 bases). The length of the CDR3 is 14 residues. Germline V gene data show CDR1 as ENHRY and CDR2 as SYGVKD. Trimming shortened V by 4 bases and J by 4 bases, and 14 bases separated the two germline ends. The CDR3 sequence is CAISGPSGGYEQYF. CDR3 bases: TGTGCCATCAGTGGTCCCAGCGGAGGATACGAGCAGTACTTC.

This clone is a singleton in its sample. The V and J genes are TRBV2 and TRBJ2-4, with D possibly being TRBD2 (5 bases). V was clipped by 5 bases and J by 3 bases, with 11 bases between them. Germline CDR1 is SNHLY and CDR2 is FYNNEI. The CDR3 spans 14 residues. The CDR3 DNA reads TGTGCCAGCAGTCCCGGACGGGGCAAAAACATTCAGTACTTC. This codes for CASSPGRGKNIQYF.

This rearrangement joins TRBV7-9 to TRBJ1-1, with D perhaps matching TRBD1 (5 bases). With 5 bases removed from V and 3 bases from J, the gap between germline ends came to 19 bases. Germline V gene sequence: CDR1 SEHNR, CDR2 FQNEAQ (reference sequence). This CDR3 comprises 16 residues. CDR3 region: CASSPSVGRDDTEAFF. For the CDR3, the DNA is TGTGCCAGCAGCCCCAGTGTCGGCAGGGATGACACTGAAGCTTTCTTT.

The chain couples TRBV9 to TRBJ2-2; 9 bases are shared with TRBD2. Per germline, CDR1 SGDLS and CDR2 YYNGEE. The CDR3 has 15 amino acids. Unmatched junction bases numbered 5, after V lost 2 bases and J lost 6 bases. Written as DNA, the CDR3 is TGTGCCAGCAGCGTTAGCGGGAGTAGTTCCGGGGAGCTGTTTTTT. Amino acids: CASSVSGSSSGELFF.

This chain links TRBV28 with TRBJ1-5; D possibly corresponds to TRBD1 (5 bases). Germline loops: CDR1 MDHEN, CDR2 SYDVKM. The ends were cut back, 5 bases at V and 5 bases at J, with 25 bases in the middle. The CDR3 extends over 18 amino acids. The chain's CDR3 is CASSPPGGMEDRHQPQHF. For the CDR3, the DNA is TGTGCCAGCAGTCCCCCGGGGGGAATGGAAGACCGGCATCAGCCCCAGCATTTT.

The J gene is TRBJ2-2, the V gene TRBV9; 7 bases are a match to TRBD1. V dropped 6 bases and J dropped 3; count of bases not matched to a gene: 14. Germline V gene data show CDR1 as SGDLS and CDR2 as YYNGEE. There are 17 residues in the CDR3. DNA of the CDR3: TGTGCCAGCACTATCCTCTACAGGGGATGGGACACCGGGGAGCTGTTTTTT. Translation gives CASTILYRGWDTGELFF.

This sequence joins TRBV5-1 and TRBJ2-4, with 8 bases aligning to TRBD2. This CDR3 has 14 residues. The germline V gene has CDR1 SGHRS and CDR2 YFSETQ. Trimming took 3 bases from V and 8 from J; bases not matched to a gene: 7. CDR3 residues: CASSSTGGTDIQYF. The CDR3 region has the DNA TGCGCCAGCAGCTCCACGGGGGGGACGGACATTCAGTACTTC.

This chain joins TRBV9 and TRBJ1-1, with D possibly matching TRBD1 (5 bases). The CDR3 is made up of 14 amino acids. V lost 4 bases and J lost 1, with 11 bases in between. The V gene's germline CDR1 is SGDLS and CDR2 YYNGEE. CDR3 sequence (DNA): TGTGCCAGCAGCCCATCTGGGGCGAACACTGAAGCTTTCTTT. Its protein product is CASSPSGANTEAFF.

Worth noting for this clone: One junction end disagrees with the germline gene, perhaps due to a read error. The chain uses TRBV7-9 and TRBJ1-5; a possible D gene is TRBD1 (5 bases). Per the germline V gene, CDR1 is SEHNR and CDR2 is FQNEAQ (reference sequence). CDR3 length: 15 amino acids. The CDR3 DNA follows: TGTTCCAGCAGCTTAGGGAGGGGCGGCAATCAGCCCCAGCATTTT. The encoded protein is CSSSLGRGGNQPQHF.

As DNA, the CDR3 is TGCGCCAGCAGCCAAATCCGGGGGACCTACAATGAGCAGTTCTTC. This sequence encodes CASSQIRGTYNEQFF. The chain links TRBV4-1 to TRBJ2-1; possibly TRBD2 for D (6 bases). Deletions cut 2 bases from V and 2 bases from J, with 10 bases between. The CDR3 is 15 amino acids. CDR1 is MGHRA, CDR2 YSYEKL, per germline.

This rearrangement joins TRBV28 to TRBJ2-2; TRBD1 agrees at 9 bases. The CDR3 contains 15 residues. The germline CDR1 and CDR2 sequences are MDHEN and SYDVKM. Losses at the gene ends were 7 bases for V and 4 bases for J; bases not matched to a gene: 7. The CDR3 region is CASTQTGGGTGELFF. The CDR3 bases are TGTGCCAGCACCCAGACAGGGGGGGGCACCGGGGAGCTGTTTTTT.

This clone was seen just once. This sequence joins TRBV6-1 and TRBJ1-3; no clear D. V was shortened by 6 bases and J by 3 bases, with 6 bases between the two germline ends. The germline V gene has CDR1 MNHNS and CDR2 SASEGT. This CDR3 contains 12 residues. The chain's CDR3 is CASSPFGNTIYF. As DNA, the CDR3 is TGTGCCAGCAGCCCATTTGGAAACACCATATATTTT.

The chain has TRBV4-1 and TRBJ2-7; D remains unclear. The V gene's germline CDR1 is MGHRA and CDR2 YSYEKL. The CDR3 is made up of 11 amino acids. Trimming stripped 8 bases from V and 1 base from J, with 6 bases between. The CDR3 protein is CASSDSYEQYF. The CDR3 DNA sequence: TGCGCCAGCTCAGATTCCTACGAGCAGTACTTC.

The V and J genes are TRBV23-1 and TRBJ1-1; D is perhaps TRBD1 (5 bases). TRBV23-1 is reported as an ORF; its role is uncertain. Trimming cost V 8 bases and J 0 bases, with 16 bases left between them. The CDR3 covers 15 residues. CDR3 protein: CASPWGWGVNTEAFF. The CDR3 DNA reads TGCGCCAGCCCCTGGGGGTGGGGGGTGAACACTGAAGCTTTCTTT.

This chain connects TRBV18 to TRBJ1-6; 12 bases agree with TRBD1. With V trimmed by 3 bases and J by 9 bases, 6 bases remained unmatched. The CDR3 extends over 16 amino acids. The germline V gene has CDR1 KGHSH and CDR2 LQKENI. This CDR3 is CASSPPGQGARSPLHF. CDR3 in DNA: TGTGCCAGCTCACCCCCGGGACAGGGGGCGCGTTCACCCCTCCACTTT.

This clone was counted a few times. The chain links TRBV9 to TRBJ1-1; D unresolved. V was pared by 2 bases and J by 2 bases, with 10 bases between. Germline assignment: CDR1 SGDLS and CDR2 YYNGEE. CDR3 size: 14 residues. CDR3 protein: CASSVAGINTEAFF. DNA of the CDR3: TGTGCCAGCAGCGTTGCAGGAATTAACACTGAAGCTTTCTTT.

The V gene is TRBV19, the J gene TRBJ2-1; possible D gene TRBD2, 6 bases. CDR1 is LNHDA and CDR2 is SQIVND in the germline V gene (reference sequence). The CDR3 has 14 amino acids. V was cut by 6 bases and J by 14 bases, with 23 bases left in between. CDR3 amino acids: CASSRATPGLPEFF. The CDR3 DNA reads as TGTGCCAGTAGCCGGGCAACTCCGGGACTCCCCGAGTTCTTC.

A few counts support this clone. The chain recombines TRBV28 with TRBJ2-3; TRBD1 matches 8 bases. The germline V gene has CDR1 MDHEN and CDR2 SYDVKM. Unmatched junction bases numbered 8, after V lost 5 bases and J lost 1 base. The CDR3 extends over 16 amino acids. DNA for the CDR3: TGTGCCAGCAGTCCGACGACAGGGGCCCGCACAGATACGCAGTATTTT. It codes for CASSPTTGARTDTQYF.

The gene calls are TRBV11-2 and TRBJ2-5; D may be TRBD1 (6 bases). The last part of the DNA fits TRBJ2-7 better; the J call may be wrong. CDR1 is SGHAT and CDR2 is FQNNGV in the germline V gene. CDR3 length: 12 residues. The CDR3 loop reads CASSGGGNEQYF. The CDR3 nucleotides are TGTGCCAGCAGCGGGGGCGGTAACGAGCAGTACTTC.

The chain is built from TRBV5-4 and TRBJ2-1; 8 nucleotides agree with TRBD2. Trimming cost V 0 bases and J 11 bases; bases outside gene matches: 7. Germline V CDR1 and CDR2: SGHNT, YYREEE (reference sequence). There are 14 residues in the CDR3. CDR3 bases: TGTGCCAGCAGCTTGGGGACTAGCAGTAATCAGCAGTTCTTC. Translated: CASSLGTSSNQQFF.

This chain joins TRBV4-1 and TRBJ1-1, with D maybe TRBD1 (6 bases). The CDR3 is made up of 17 amino acids. Germline assignment: CDR1 MGHRA and CDR2 YSYEKL. Between the trimmed V and J ends, which lost 1 base and 0 bases, there was a span of 15 bases. The CDR3 region is CASSQVYERGLNTEAFF. As DNA, the CDR3 is TGCGCCAGCAGCCAAGTATACGAGAGGGGGTTGAACACTGAAGCTTTCTTT.

CDR3 region: CASSLGQDQPQHF. Written as DNA, the CDR3 is TGTGCCAGCAGCTTAGGACAAGATCAGCCCCAGCATTTT. The chain joins TRBV11-2 to TRBJ1-5, with D unclear. With 1 base removed from V and 5 bases from J, the gap between germline ends came to 6 bases. The CDR3 covers 13 residues. Looked up from germline, CDR1 is SGHAT and CDR2 is FQNNGV.

The gene calls are TRBV30 and TRBJ2-1; TRBD2 matches 13 bases. Trimming cost V 8 bases and J 0 bases; bases outside gene matches: 10. Per germline, CDR1 GTSNPN and CDR2 SVGIG (reference sequence). CDR3 size: 17 residues. CDR3 residues: CAGTSGAELSSYNEQFF. CDR3 sequence (DNA): TGTGCCGGGACTAGCGGGGCGGAACTAAGCTCCTACAATGAGCAGTTCTTC.

The rearrangement joins TRBV7-2 to TRBJ1-2; TRBD1 might be the D (6 bases). The length of the CDR3 is 13 residues. Germline lookup yields CDR1 SGHTA and CDR2 FQGNSA. Trimming removed 1 base at V and 8 bases at J, with 11 bases between. The CDR3 DNA reads TGTGCCAGCAGCTTAGTGTCAGGGGTAGGCTACACCTTC. This sequence encodes CASSLVSGVGYTF.

The J gene is TRBJ2-5, the V gene TRBV2; 8 bases map to TRBD2. The germline CDR1 and CDR2 sequences are SNHLY and FYNNEI. This CDR3 spans 12 amino acids. Germline trimming cut 6 bases from V and 7 bases from J; bases unmatched to any gene: 4. Here the CDR3 reads CASRTSAGTQYF. CDR3 DNA: TGTGCCAGCAGGACTAGCGCGGGGACCCAGTACTTC.

The genes are TRBV2 and TRBJ1-6; 9 bases match TRBD1. The CDR3 has 16 amino acids. Unmatched junction bases numbered 11, after V lost 6 bases and J lost 8 bases. Per the germline V gene, CDR1 is SNHLY and CDR2 is FYNNEI. The CDR3 here is CASSSGTGRIYSPLHF. The CDR3 bases are TGTGCCAGCAGCTCCGGGACAGGGAGGATTTATTCACCCCTCCACTTT.

The CDR3 bases are TGTGCCAGCTCGCCCAGTGGGGGCAAATCTGGGGCCAACGTCCTGACTTTC. Translation: CASSPSGGKSGANVLTF. The gene calls are TRBV18 and TRBJ2-6; TRBD1 is a possible D gene (6 bases). The CDR3 is made up of 17 amino acids. Germline-derived CDR1 and CDR2 are KGHSH and LQKENI. V lost 6 bases to trimming and J lost 1 base, with 16 bases between them.

The V call is TRBV19, the J call TRBJ2-5; 7 bases line up with TRBD1. The J call is doubtful: the DNA matches TRBJ2-7 better. Germline CDR1 and CDR2: LNHDA and SQIVND (reference sequence). The CDR3 is 15 residues long. The DNA for the CDR3 is TGTGCCAGTAGTAACCGACAGGGCGGGTCCTACGAGCAGTACTTC. This gives the protein CASSNRQGGSYEQYF.

The count of this clone is one. The chain combines TRBV19 with TRBJ1-5, with TRBD1 matching 8 bases. Germline trimming cut 2 bases from V and 7 bases from J; bases unmatched to any gene: 7. Per germline, CDR1 LNHDA and CDR2 SQIVND (reference sequence). This CDR3 contains 15 residues. The CDR3 region has the DNA TGTGCCAGTAGTATATACCGACAGGGGAGACAGCCCCAGCATTTT. Encoded protein: CASSIYRQGRQPQHF. Based on the CDR3 plus reference TRBV19 and TRBJ1-5, the full variable domain is DGGITQSPKYLFRKEGQNVTLSCEQNLNHDAMYWYRQDPGQGLRLIYYSQIVNDFQKGDIAEGYSVSREKKESFPLTVTSAQKNPTAFYLCASSIYRQGRQPQHFGDGTRLSIL.